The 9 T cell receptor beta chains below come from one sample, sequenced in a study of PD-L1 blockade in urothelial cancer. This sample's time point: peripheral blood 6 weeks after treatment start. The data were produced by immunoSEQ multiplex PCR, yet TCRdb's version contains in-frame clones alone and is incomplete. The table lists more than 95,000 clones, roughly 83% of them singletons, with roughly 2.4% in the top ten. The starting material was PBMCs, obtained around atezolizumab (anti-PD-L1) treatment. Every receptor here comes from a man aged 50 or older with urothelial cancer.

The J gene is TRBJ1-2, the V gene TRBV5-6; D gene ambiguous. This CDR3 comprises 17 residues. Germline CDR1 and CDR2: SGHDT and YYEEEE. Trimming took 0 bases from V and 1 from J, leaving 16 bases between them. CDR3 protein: CASSLGPGRTVNYGYTF. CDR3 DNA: TGTGCCAGCAGCTTGGGACCGGGGAGGACCGTTAACTATGGCTACACCTTC.

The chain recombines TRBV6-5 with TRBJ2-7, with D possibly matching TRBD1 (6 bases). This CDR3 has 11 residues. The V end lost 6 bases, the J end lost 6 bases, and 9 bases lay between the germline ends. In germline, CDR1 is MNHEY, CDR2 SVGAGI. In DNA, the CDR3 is TGTGCCAGCAGGGAAGGGGGCGAGCAGTACTTC. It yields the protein CASREGGEQYF.

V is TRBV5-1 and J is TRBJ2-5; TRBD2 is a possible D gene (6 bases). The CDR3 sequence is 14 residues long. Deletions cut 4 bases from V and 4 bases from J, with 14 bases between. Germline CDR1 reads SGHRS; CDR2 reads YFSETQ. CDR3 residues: CASSTGLNGETQYF. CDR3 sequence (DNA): TGCGCCAGCAGCACGGGACTGAATGGAGAGACCCAGTACTTC.

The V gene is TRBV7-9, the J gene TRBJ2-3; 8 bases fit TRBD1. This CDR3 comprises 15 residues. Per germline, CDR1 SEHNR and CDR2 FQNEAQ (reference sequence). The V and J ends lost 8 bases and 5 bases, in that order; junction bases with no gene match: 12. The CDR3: CASEPFRGRLDTQYF. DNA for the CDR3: TGTGCCAGCGAACCCTTCAGGGGGCGGTTAGATACGCAGTATTTT. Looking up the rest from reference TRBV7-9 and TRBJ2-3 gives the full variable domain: DTGVSQNPRHKITKRGQNVTFRCDPISEHNRLYWYRQTLGQGPEFLTYFQNEAQLEKSRLLSDRFSAERPKGSFSTLEIQRTEQGDSAMYLCASEPFRGRLDTQYFGPGTRLTVL.

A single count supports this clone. CDR3: CASSRDRGGIQPQHF. CDR3 in DNA: TGCGCCAGCAGCCGAGACAGGGGAGGGATTCAGCCCCAGCATTTT. The gene calls are TRBV4-1 and TRBJ1-5; TRBD1 matches at 8 bases. Germline CDR1 and CDR2: MGHRA and YSYEKL. V lost 4 bases, J lost 6 bases, and 8 bases stayed unmatched. The CDR3 sequence is 15 residues long.

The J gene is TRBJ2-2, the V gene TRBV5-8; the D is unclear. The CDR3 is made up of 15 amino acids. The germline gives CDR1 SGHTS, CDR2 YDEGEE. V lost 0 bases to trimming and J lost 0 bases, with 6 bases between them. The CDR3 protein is CASSLDSPNTGELFF. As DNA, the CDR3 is TGTGCCAGCAGCTTGGACAGTCCGAACACCGGGGAGCTGTTTTTT.

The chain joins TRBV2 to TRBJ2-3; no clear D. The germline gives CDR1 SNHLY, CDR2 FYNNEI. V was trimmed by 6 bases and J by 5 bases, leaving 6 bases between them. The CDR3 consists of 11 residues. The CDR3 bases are TGTGCCAGCAGCCTACGAGATACGCAGTATTTT. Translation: CASSLRDTQYF.

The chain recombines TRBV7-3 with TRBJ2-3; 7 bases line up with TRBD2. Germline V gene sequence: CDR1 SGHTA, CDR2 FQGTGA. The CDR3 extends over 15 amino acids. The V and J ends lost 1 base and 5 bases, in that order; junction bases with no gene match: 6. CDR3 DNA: TGTGCCAGCAGCTTAAGTTCGGCTAGCGGAGATACGCAGTATTTT. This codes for CASSLSSASGDTQYF.

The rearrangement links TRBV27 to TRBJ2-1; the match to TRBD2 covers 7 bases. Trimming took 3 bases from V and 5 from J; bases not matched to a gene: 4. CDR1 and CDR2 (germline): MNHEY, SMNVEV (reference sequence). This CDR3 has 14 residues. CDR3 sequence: CASSFLADHNEQFF. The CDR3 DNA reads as TGTGCCAGCAGTTTTCTAGCGGACCACAATGAGCAGTTCTTC.